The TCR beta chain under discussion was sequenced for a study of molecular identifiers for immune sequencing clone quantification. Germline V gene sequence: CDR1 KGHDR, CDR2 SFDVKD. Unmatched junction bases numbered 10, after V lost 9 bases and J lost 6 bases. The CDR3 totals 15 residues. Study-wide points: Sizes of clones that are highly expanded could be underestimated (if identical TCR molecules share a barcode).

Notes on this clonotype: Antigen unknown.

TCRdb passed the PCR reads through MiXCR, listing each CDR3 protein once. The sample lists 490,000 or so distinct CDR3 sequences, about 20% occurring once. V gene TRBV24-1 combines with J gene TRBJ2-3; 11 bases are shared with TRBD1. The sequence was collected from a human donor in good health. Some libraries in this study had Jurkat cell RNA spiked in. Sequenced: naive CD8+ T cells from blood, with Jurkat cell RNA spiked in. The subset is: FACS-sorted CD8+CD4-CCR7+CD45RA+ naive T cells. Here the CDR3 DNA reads TGTGCCACCCAAGACGGACAGGGGGCTTCGGATACGCAGTATTTT. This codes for CATQDGQGASDTQYF.